The 26 T cell receptor beta chains given below trace back to one sample, sequenced in a study of neurological immune-mediated disorders. Each CDR3 protein is one row after TCRdb ran MiXCR on the 5' RACE reads. The repertoire consists of about 44,000 distinct CDR3 sequences, with under 25% occurring once and the leading ten covering almost 4.5%. Time point: technical triplicate 3. The specimen sequenced was PBMCs. These receptors originate from a man in his fifties or sixties with HTLV-1-associated myelopathy (HAM/TSP).

This clonotype has at least ten counts. This chain links TRBV4-1 with TRBJ2-2; 8 nucleotides line up with TRBD1. CDR1 and CDR2 (germline): MGHRA, YSYEKL. CDR3 length: 14 amino acids. V lost 1 base and J lost 5; bases outside the gene matches: 0. CDR3 region: CASSQGQGTGELFF. The DNA of the CDR3 is TGCGCCAGCAGCCAAGGACAGGGGACCGGGGAGCTGTTTTTT.

This clonotype was observed at least ten times. This chain uses TRBV4-1 with TRBJ2-4, with D possibly being TRBD1 or TRBD2 (5 bases each). Germline lookup yields CDR1 MGHRA and CDR2 YSYEKL. Between the trimmed V and J ends, which lost 0 bases and 5 bases, there was a span of 23 bases. The CDR3 is 19 amino acids. This chain's CDR3 is CASSQEGVPGFGGQNIQYF. The CDR3 region has the DNA TGCGCCAGCAGCCAAGAAGGGGTCCCGGGGTTTGGGGGTCAAAACATTCAGTACTTC.

V is TRBV19 and J is TRBJ1-5; D may be TRBD1 (5 bases). V was pared by 11 bases and J by 7 bases, with 15 bases between. Germline V gene data show CDR1 as LNHDA and CDR2 as SQIVND (reference sequence). The CDR3 is 12 residues long. In nucleotides, the CDR3 is TGTGCCGGCGGAACAGGATCCCAGCCCCAGCATTTT. Translation: CAGGTGSQPQHF.

This clonotype was seen repeatedly, ten times or more. This chain connects TRBV5-1 to TRBJ2-5; 8 bases are a match to TRBD2. Losses at the gene ends were 2 bases for V and 1 base for J; bases not matched to a gene: 4. CDR3 length equals 15 residues. Per the germline V gene, CDR1 is SGHRS and CDR2 is YFSETQ. In nucleotides, the CDR3 is TGCGCCAGCAGCTTTAGCGGGGATCGCCAAGAGACCCAGTACTTC. Its protein product is CASSFSGDRQETQYF. Complete variable domain (other parts from reference TRBV5-1 and TRBJ2-5): KAGVTQTPRYLIKTRGQQVTLSCSPISGHRSVSWYQQTPGQGLQFLFEYFSETQRNKGNFPGRFSGRQFSNSRSEMNVSTLELGDSALYLCASSFSGDRQETQYFGPGTRLLVL.

There are many counts of this clonotype. This chain joins TRBV10-3 and TRBJ2-2, with 7 positions matching TRBD2. The germline V gene encodes CDR1 ENHRY and CDR2 SYGVKD. CDR3 length: 15 amino acids. V dropped 6 bases and J dropped 6; count of bases not matched to a gene: 10. CDR3 DNA: TGTGCCATCAGCTCCGGGGGAGGGGAGCCCGGGGAGCTGTTTTTT. It encodes CAISSGGGEPGELFF.

As to this clonotype: One end of the junction fails to match germline, which may point to a read error. The V and J genes are TRBV30 and TRBJ1-5, with D possibly TRBD1 on 5 matching bases. Germline CDR1 and CDR2: GTSNPN and SVGIG (reference sequence). The CDR3 totals 16 residues. This CDR3 reads CAWSVLGARSNQPRHF. The CDR3 nucleotides read TGTGCCTGGAGTGTGTTAGGGGCGCGGAGCAATCAGCCCCGGCATTTT.

This clonotype came up many times. CDR3 sequence (DNA): TGTGCCAGCGAGACAGAAGAGACCCAGTACTTC. This encodes CASETEETQYF. This rearrangement joins TRBV3-1 to TRBJ2-5; possibly TRBD1 for D (5 bases). Trimming shortened V by 8 bases and J by 3 bases, and 7 bases separated the two germline ends. Per germline, CDR1 LGHDT and CDR2 YNNKEL (reference sequence). This CDR3 contains 11 residues.

This clonotype occurred many times. V and J are TRBV27 and TRBJ2-7; weak D call: TRBD1 (5 bases). CDR1 and CDR2 from the germline V gene are MNHEY and SMNVEV (reference sequence). The germline V and J ends were trimmed by 2 bases and 3 bases, with 14 bases remaining between them. The CDR3 is 15 residues long. CDR3 loop: CASSLGQGVGYEQYF. The DNA of the CDR3 is TGTGCCAGCAGTTTAGGTCAGGGCGTAGGCTACGAGCAGTACTTC.

This clonotype was picked up a small number of times. The chain carries TRBV29-1 and TRBJ1-1; no reliable D call. Germline lookup yields CDR1 SQVTM and CDR2 ANQGSEA. The ends were cut back, 5 bases at V and 10 bases at J, with 17 bases in the middle. The CDR3 consists of 12 residues. The CDR3: CSVQTVGSGAFF. The DNA for the CDR3 is TGCAGCGTTCAGACGGTTGGGAGTGGAGCTTTCTTT.

In this sample, this clonotype turned up many times. The chain employs TRBV4-1 and TRBJ2-4; D may be TRBD2 (5 bases). The CDR3 is 16 residues long. Trimming shortened V by 2 bases and J by 5 bases, and 16 bases separated the two germline ends. Looked up from germline, CDR1 is MGHRA and CDR2 is YSYEKL. Here the CDR3 DNA reads TGCGCCAGCAGCCAACCTCTGGGGAGTGATCAAAACATTCAGTACTTC. Amino acids: CASSQPLGSDQNIQYF.

The chain joins TRBV20-1 to TRBJ2-7; maybe TRBD1 (6 bases). V dropped 6 bases and J dropped 6 bases, with 12 bases sitting between them. This CDR3 comprises 11 residues. Looked up from germline, CDR1 is DFQATT and CDR2 is SNEGSKA (reference sequence). The CDR3 sequence: CSALGTTEQYV. In DNA form, the CDR3 reads TGCAGTGCCCTTGGGACAACCGAGCAGTACGTC.

This clonotype was seen many times. This sequence joins TRBV5-1 and TRBJ2-1; 8 bases are shared with TRBD2. The CDR3 has 16 residues. Trimming cost V 0 bases and J 0 bases; bases outside gene matches: 2. Germline V gene lookup returns CDR1 SGHRS and CDR2 YFSETQ. The CDR3 bases are TGCGCCAGCAGCTTGGAGAGCGGGAGCTCCTACAATGAGCAGTTCTTC. Translation: CASSLESGSSYNEQFF.

This clonotype was seen at least ten times. This chain uses TRBV9 with TRBJ2-2; unclear D gene. V lost 7 bases, J lost 3 bases, and 7 bases lay in between. The CDR3 is 12 residues long. Germline values: CDR1 SGDLS, CDR2 YYNGEE. Here the CDR3 DNA reads TGTGCCAGCGGGTTCGACACCGGGGAGCTGTTTTTT. Amino acid sequence: CASGFDTGELFF. Combining the CDR3 with reference TRBV9 and TRBJ2-2 gives the whole variable domain DSGVTQTPKHLITATGQRVTLRCSPRSGDLSVYWYQQSLDQGLQFLIQYYNGEERAKGNILERFSAQQFPDLHSELNLSSLELGDSALYFCASGFDTGELFFGEGSRLTVL.

The CDR3 nucleotides are TGTGCCAGCAGCTCCCCGGACTACCATGGGGAGACCCAGTACTTC. Residues: CASSSPDYHGETQYF. The V gene is TRBV7-9, the J gene TRBJ2-5, with D possibly TRBD2 on 6 matching bases. Trimming shortened V by 4 bases and J by 5 bases, and 17 bases separated the two germline ends. Germline CDR1 reads SEHNR; CDR2 reads FQNEAQ (reference sequence). The CDR3 contains 15 residues.

The table lists this clonotype with many counts. This rearrangement joins TRBV7-8 to TRBJ1-2; D may be TRBD1 (5 bases). The CDR3 covers 14 residues. V was trimmed by 2 bases and J by 3 bases, leaving 10 bases between them. CDR1 and CDR2 from the germline V gene are SGHVS and FQNEAQ. The CDR3 DNA reads as TGTGCCAGCAGCTTATCGGGACCCGACTATGGCTACACCTTC. This encodes CASSLSGPDYGYTF.

This clonotype came up a few times. The CDR3 nucleotides read TGTGCCAGCAAGACCGACAGGGGAGACACCGGGGAGCTGTTTTTT. Amino acids: CASKTDRGDTGELFF. The rearrangement uses TRBV6-5 and TRBJ2-2; the match to TRBD1 covers 8 bases. Germline V CDR1 and CDR2: MNHEY, SVGAGI. J gave up 3 bases and V 7 bases, and 7 bases lay outside the gene matches. The CDR3 has 15 residues.

This clonotype was detected many times. The rearrangement uses TRBV6-6 and TRBJ1-1, with D maybe TRBD1 (6 bases). Germline CDR1 reads MNHNY; CDR2 reads SVGAGI (reference sequence). The CDR3 is made up of 14 amino acids. The V end lost 8 bases, the J end lost 3 bases, and 16 bases lay between the germline ends. DNA for the CDR3: TGTGCCAGCCTCGACCGACGGACAGACACTGAAGCTTTCTTT. It is translated as CASLDRRTDTEAFF.

A few counts support this clonotype. The rearrangement links TRBV14 to TRBJ1-6, with D unclear. V lost 1 base and J lost 10, with 14 bases in between. CDR1 is SGHDN, CDR2 FVKESK, per germline. The CDR3 has 15 residues. This CDR3 is CASSQARVGGSPLHF. CDR3 DNA sequence: TGTGCCAGCAGCCAAGCTAGGGTGGGAGGATCACCCCTCCACTTT.

This clonotype was seen ten or more times. One junction end does not reproduce the germline sequence, and a read error may be involved. V and J are TRBV20-1 and TRBJ2-5; 9 positions match TRBD2. The CDR3 consists of 14 residues. Germline V lookup: CDR1 DFQATT, CDR2 SNEGSKA (reference sequence). The CDR3 is CSAPLREGQGTQYF. CDR3 nucleotides: TGCAGTGCTCCCCTGCGGGAGGGCCAAGGGACCCAGTACTTC.

This clonotype appeared many times. V gene TRBV2 combines with J gene TRBJ1-1; D is possibly TRBD1 (6 bases). Trimming cost V 5 bases and J 1 base, with 11 bases left between them. The CDR3 covers 14 residues. CDR1 is SNHLY and CDR2 is FYNNEI in the germline V gene. Written as DNA, the CDR3 is TGTGCCAGCAGTCAAGGACAGAGGAACACTGAAGCTTTCTTT. Translation: CASSQGQRNTEAFF.

This clonotype came up many times. CDR3 DNA sequence: TGCAGCGTTGAGAGGGACACTGAAGCTTTCTTT. Its translation: CSVERDTEAFF. The V gene is TRBV29-1, the J gene TRBJ1-1; D gene uncertain. CDR3 size: 11 residues. The V end was cut by 3 bases, the J end by 3 bases, with 5 bases between. Germline CDR1 is SQVTM and CDR2 is ANQGSEA.

This clonotype was found many times. The rearrangement links TRBV28 to TRBJ1-4; 7 nucleotides match TRBD1. Germline V gene lookup returns CDR1 MDHEN and CDR2 SYDVKM. The J segment lost 0 bases and the V segment lost 2 bases, leaving 3 bases of the junction unmatched. There are 16 residues in the CDR3. CDR3 protein: CASSLRGRATNEKLFF. CDR3 coding DNA: TGTGCCAGCAGTTTAAGGGGGCGAGCAACTAATGAAAAACTGTTTTTT.

This clonotype was detected many times. The chain has TRBV5-1 and TRBJ2-5, with D uncertain. Germline V gene data show CDR1 as SGHRS and CDR2 as YFSETQ. This CDR3 contains 13 residues. Between the trimmed V and J ends, which lost 0 bases and 3 bases, there was a span of 6 bases. CDR3 loop: CASSLGRKETQYF. The CDR3 DNA follows: TGCGCCAGCAGCTTGGGCCGGAAAGAGACCCAGTACTTC. The variable domain in full, completed from reference TRBV5-1 and TRBJ2-5, reads KAGVTQTPRYLIKTRGQQVTLSCSPISGHRSVSWYQQTPGQGLQFLFEYFSETQRNKGNFPGRFSGRQFSNSRSEMNVSTLELGDSALYLCASSLGRKETQYFGPGTRLLVL.

This clonotype was seen many times. The rearrangement links TRBV28 to TRBJ2-3; a weak D match, TRBD2 (5 bases). CDR1 is MDHEN, CDR2 SYDVKM, per germline. The CDR3 spans 12 residues. Trimming left V 2 bases short and J 5 bases short, with 5 bases between. The CDR3 protein is CASSLGRDTQYF. The CDR3 DNA reads TGTGCCAGCAGTTTAGGGAGAGATACGCAGTATTTT.

This clonotype was recorded at least ten times. The genes are TRBV27 and TRBJ2-6, with a weak D call TRBD2 (6 bases). Trimming cost V 7 bases and J 0 bases, with 13 bases left between them. This CDR3 comprises 16 residues. Germline V gene sequence: CDR1 MNHEY, CDR2 SMNVEV (reference sequence). CDR3: CASKHGEVSGANVLTF. CDR3 nucleotide sequence: TGTGCCAGCAAACACGGGGAGGTCTCTGGGGCCAACGTCCTGACTTTC.

This clonotype was recorded many times. The chain employs TRBV20-1 and TRBJ2-3, with a tentative D call TRBD1 (6 bases). The CDR3 is 13 amino acids. V lost 3 bases and J 4 bases, leaving 11 bases between the germline ends. Germline lookup yields CDR1 DFQATT and CDR2 SNEGSKA (reference sequence). CDR3: CSASQDRSDTQYF. The CDR3 DNA reads TGCAGTGCTAGTCAGGACAGATCAGATACGCAGTATTTT.